The clone carrying this T cell receptor (beta chain) was counted only a few times. No antigen is known for it. This sample is drawn from a study of regulatory T cells in long-lasting Graves disease. The time point denotes: newly diagnosed GD, antithyroid drugs for less than 3 months. After RNA was extracted from PBMCs, the TCR library was made from it. With iRepertoire HTBI primers and Arm-PCR of CDR3 regions, TCR beta libraries were built. TCRdb reanalysed the multiplex PCR reads using MiXCR and keeps one entry per CDR3 protein. The data show about 330,000 distinct CDR3 sequences, about 17% seen once. Notes on the study in general: New patients shared fewer public clonotypes (around 880) than persistent patients did (more than 2,500).

These records were also assigned to another study, of T cells in Graves' hyperthyroidism and ophthalmopathy. As reported in that work: Onset of ophthalmopathy came a median roughly 6.9 months after the model predicted it.

The clonotype comes from a woman under 30 with Graves disease. The input for sequencing was peripheral blood mononuclear cells (PBMCs), taken at new diagnosis, from a patient treated with antithyroid drugs.

The CDR3 nucleotides are TGTGCCAGCAGCGTCGGAAGGACTAGCGCTTACTCTGGGGCCAACGTCCTGACTTTC. Amino acids: CASSVGRTSAYSGANVLTF. V usage is TRBV9 and J usage is TRBJ2-6; 9 nucleotides line up with TRBD2. This CDR3 is built from 19 residues. V gave up 2 bases and J gave up 0 bases; unmatched junction bases: 9. Germline V CDR1 and CDR2: SGDLS, YYNGEE.